This is a list of T cell receptor beta chains from one sample in a study of blood T cell repertoires in COVID-19. The data were produced by immunoSEQ multiplex PCR, yet TCRdb's version contains in-frame clones alone and is incomplete. This sample has about 220,000 clones, with approximately 79% found just once. Input material: peripheral blood. These receptors came from a human donor in a cohort sampled during active COVID-19. Both conserved end residues are part of each CDR3. The D gene is left open where the match is weak. Size tells how often a clone was seen (once, few, many) or the class of an expanded clone, and some rows leave it out.

cdr3_nt,cdr3_aa,clone_size,j_call,cdr3_length,v_call,d_call
TGTGCCAGCAGCGTAGACGGACAGGGTTTCTATGGCTACACCTTC,CASSVDGQGFYGYTF,NA,TRBJ1-2,15,TRBV9,TRBD1
TGTGCCAGCAGTTCAGGACTAGCGGGAGAGGTCACAGATACGCAGTATTTT,CASSSGLAGEVTDTQYF,NA,TRBJ2-3,17,TRBV27,TRBD2
TGTGCCAGCAGTTTACAGGGGTCCTACGAGCAGTACTTC,CASSLQGSYEQYF,NA,TRBJ2-7,13,TRBV27,NA
TGTGCCAGCAGCTTGGGAGTTGGCGGGAGAGGCTACGAGCAGTACTTC,CASSLGVGGRGYEQYF,NA,TRBJ2-7,16,TRBV5-4,TRBD2
TGCGCCAGCAGCTTCAATACAGGGGGCTCTGGCTACACCTTC,CASSFNTGGSGYTF,NA,TRBJ1-2,14,TRBV5-1,TRBD1
TGTGCCAGCAGTGCCGGACAGGGACGAAACACCATATATTTT,CASSAGQGRNTIYF,few,TRBJ1-3,14,TRBV25-1,TRBD1
TGCGCCAGCAGCTCCCAGCGGGAGAGGAGGGATGAGCAGTTCTTC,CASSSQRERRDEQFF,NA,TRBJ2-1,15,TRBV5-1,TRBD2
TGTGCCACCCGCGGGGGTCTTGAAGCTTTCTTT,CATRGGLEAFF,NA,TRBJ1-1,11,TRBV6-5,NA
TGTGCCTGGAGCTTTGGACTAGCGGGAGTAGAGACCCAGTACTTC,CAWSFGLAGVETQYF,NA,TRBJ2-5,15,TRBV30,TRBD2
TGCAGCGTACTTAAACAGGGAGGGTACGAGCAGTACTTC,CSVLKQGGYEQYF,NA,TRBJ2-7,13,TRBV29-1,NA
TGTGCCAGCAGAGATGACAGGGGGAAACACGAGCAGTACTTC,CASRDDRGKHEQYF,NA,TRBJ2-7,14,TRBV7-9,TRBD1
TGTGCCACCAGTGAACAGGGTCACAATCAGCCCCAGCATTTT,CATSEQGHNQPQHF,NA,TRBJ1-5,14,TRBV24-1,NA
TGTGCCAGCAGCGCAGCTAGCGGGATGAATTCCTACGAGCAGTACTTC,CASSAASGMNSYEQYF,NA,TRBJ2-7,16,TRBV9,TRBD2
TGTGCCAGCAGTCTAAGTCACTCTGGGGCCAACGTCCTGACTTTC,CASSLSHSGANVLTF,NA,TRBJ2-6,15,TRBV5-4,NA
TGTGCCAGCAGCTTACGTGACAGGGGGGACGAGCAGTACTTC,CASSLRDRGDEQYF,NA,TRBJ2-7,14,TRBV7-2,TRBD1
TGTGCCAGCAGTTACTCCGCTAGCGGGAGCGAACCCTACGAGCAGTACTTC,CASSYSASGSEPYEQYF,NA,TRBJ2-7,17,TRBV6-2/TRBV6-3,TRBD2
TGTGCCAGTAGTGGCCCGGGACTAGCGGGAGACATTCAGTACTTC,CASSGPGLAGDIQYF,few,TRBJ2-4,15,TRBV19,TRBD2
TGCGCCAGCAGCTTACAGGCGCTGGACGAGCAGTACTTC,CASSLQALDEQYF,few,TRBJ2-7,13,TRBV5-1,NA
TGCGCCAGCAGCTTGGAGAGTTGGAGCTACGAGCAGTACTTC,CASSLESWSYEQYF,few,TRBJ2-7,14,TRBV5-1,NA
TGTGCCAGCAGTTACTCGATTCCAGGAGGTACCGAGTACTTC,CASSYSIPGGTEYF,NA,TRBJ2-5,14,TRBV6-6,NA
TGCGCCAGCAGCCCCGACGGGGGAGATACGCAGTATTTT,CASSPDGGDTQYF,NA,TRBJ2-3,13,TRBV5-1,NA
TGTGCCAGCAGCTTTCGGGAGGTATTAGGGGATGAGCAGTTCTTC,CASSFREVLGDEQFF,NA,TRBJ2-1,15,TRBV7-9,TRBD2
TGTGCCAGCAGCTTAGAGGGTTATGGGACCCAGTACTTC,CASSLEGYGTQYF,NA,TRBJ2-5,13,TRBV28,NA
TGTGCCAGCAGCCCTTACCGACTAGAGAAAAGCACAGATACGCAGTATTTT,CASSPYRLEKSTDTQYF,NA,TRBJ2-3,17,TRBV5-6,NA
TGTGCCGGAGGGGGGGAGATGGACGAGCAGTACTTC,CAGGGEMDEQYF,NA,TRBJ2-7,12,TRBV5-4,NA
TGTGCCAGCAGTTCCGGGGGGAGGCGAGCTTTCTTT,CASSSGGRRAFF,NA,TRBJ1-1,12,TRBV12-3/TRBV12-4,NA
TGTGCCAGCAGGTACCGAGGGTCGGGTCCTGAAGCTTTCTTT,CASRYRGSGPEAFF,few,TRBJ1-1,14,TRBV6-5,NA
TGTGCCAGCAGCTTGAGAAGAGCTGTTACAGATACGCAGTATTTT,CASSLRRAVTDTQYF,NA,TRBJ2-3,15,TRBV5-6,NA
TGTGCCAGCAGCTTAGCGAGGGGGCGGGATCAGCAGTACTTC,CASSLARGRDQQYF,many,TRBJ2-7,14,TRBV7-8,NA
TGTGCCAGCAGTCACCGGGACAGGGTTTCCTACGAGCAGTACTTC,CASSHRDRVSYEQYF,NA,TRBJ2-7,15,TRBV28,TRBD1
TGTGCCAGCAGCTTGGGGACAGGGGTTTATTCACCCCTCCACTTT,CASSLGTGVYSPLHF,NA,TRBJ1-6,15,TRBV5-4,TRBD1
TGTGCCAGCAGCTCGGCCTCCAGGGGGCGGAATACGCAGTATTTT,CASSSASRGRNTQYF,few,TRBJ2-3,15,TRBV13,TRBD1
TGTGCCAGTAGTTCGGTCGGTCGGGGACAGGGAAGGTCGACTAATGAAAAACTGTTTTTT,CASSSVGRGQGRSTNEKLFF,NA,TRBJ1-4,20,TRBV19,TRBD1
TGTGCCAGCTCACAGGGGCCGGCCACTGAAGCTTTCTTT,CASSQGPATEAFF,few,TRBJ1-1,13,TRBV18,NA